Sequencing of this T cell receptor (beta chain) was carried out in a study of T-cell memory formation after mild COVID-19. Findings and caveats of the study: Shrinking CD4+ clones resided mostly in CM and EM, and CD8+ ones in EMRA.

TCRdb recomputed calls from the 5' RACE reads with MiXCR, one row per CDR3 protein. The sample records under 200,000 distinct CDR3 sequences, 11% being singletons. Notes on this clonotype: Its target is not known.

The CDR3 has 12 residues. Germline CDR1 reads SGHTA; CDR2 reads FQGNSA. V was trimmed by 2 bases and J by 0 bases, leaving 2 bases between them. The sample consisted of PBMCs or a T cell subset sorted from them (not recorded which). V gene TRBV7-2 combines with J gene TRBJ2-7; D is undetermined. This receptor was identified in a man aged 18-30 years who had mild COVID-19 (a few samples of this study predate the infection). Cell type and time point are not known. CDR3: CASSLSSYEQYF. In nucleotides, the CDR3 is TGTGCCAGCAGCTTAAGCTCCTACGAGCAGTACTTC.